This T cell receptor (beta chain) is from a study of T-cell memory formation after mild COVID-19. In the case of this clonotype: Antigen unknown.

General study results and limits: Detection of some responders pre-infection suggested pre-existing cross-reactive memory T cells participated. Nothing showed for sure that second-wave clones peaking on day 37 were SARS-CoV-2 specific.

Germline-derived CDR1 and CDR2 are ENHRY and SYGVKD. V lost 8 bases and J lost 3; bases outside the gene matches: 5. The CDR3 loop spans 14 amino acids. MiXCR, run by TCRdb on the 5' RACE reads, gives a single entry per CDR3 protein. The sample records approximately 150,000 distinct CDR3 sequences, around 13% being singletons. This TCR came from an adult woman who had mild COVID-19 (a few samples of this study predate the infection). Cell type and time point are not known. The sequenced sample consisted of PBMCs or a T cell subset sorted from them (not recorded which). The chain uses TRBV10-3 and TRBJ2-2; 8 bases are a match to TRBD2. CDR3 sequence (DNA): TGTGCCATCTTTAGCGGGGAATACACCGGGGAGCTGTTTTTT. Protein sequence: CAIFSGEYTGELFF.